Below, one T cell receptor beta chain is given with its context. Its antigen is still unknown. The CDR3 has 14 amino acids. Germline V lookup: CDR1 SGHTS, CDR2 YDEGEE. V was trimmed by 0 bases and J by 1 base, leaving 7 bases between them. This record comes from a study of T cell responses to AZD1222 COVID-19 vaccine. Study overall: Second doses that came at about 4 or about 12 weeks were put together. Overall study results and limits: There were vaccine-associated CD4 TCRs across spike, dominant at 160-218 and 743-854. Baseline serology detected seropositivity in only a handful of AZD1222 recipients. Without day 14 samples, only post-peak T cell repertoires were studied.

Libraries were prepared by immunoSEQ multiplex PCR; TCRdb keeps only in-frame clonotypes and omits some of them. The top ten clones hold more than 15% of a sample with around 99,000 clones, roughly 88% of them seen once. Source: peripheral blood, taken on day 0 of AZD1222 vaccination. This TCR was sampled from an adult in good health. This chain links TRBV5-8 with TRBJ1-1; D not resolved. The CDR3 DNA reads TGTGCCAGCAGCTTGGAGGCGGCGAACACTGAAGCTTTCTTT. Its protein is CASSLEAANTEAFF.